This T cell receptor beta chain emerged from a study of shared clonotypes between healthy human individuals. Generated by immunoSEQ multiplex PCR, the TCRdb table keeps only in-frame clones and is missing some. The sample records about 980,000 clones, about three quarters being singletons. CDR3 length equals 19 residues. V shed 0 bases, J shed 0 bases, and the junction held 7 bases outside the gene matches. In germline, CDR1 is MNHEY, CDR2 SMNVEV (reference sequence). Sample: memory CD4+ T cells sorted from blood. As to subset: CD45RA-negative fraction. The TCR was taken from a man in his late teens or twenties in good health. This rearrangement joins TRBV27 to TRBJ1-6; 8 bases fit TRBD1. The CDR3 nucleotides read TGTGCCAGCAGTTTATCGCTCGGACAGGGTTACTCCTATAATTCACCCCTCCACTTT. Its translation is CASSLSLGQGYSYNSPLHF.